The 15 T cell receptor beta chains below all came from one sample that was sequenced in a study of cytomegalovirus exposure and HLA in healthy donors. The primer mix had 60 Vbeta and 13 Jbeta primers. Measured with immunoSEQ multiplex PCR; TCRdb has only the in-frame clones, and not every one. The sample carries some 130,000 clones, 60% to 85% recorded once. What was sequenced was PBMCs. The source of these receptors is a man aged 18 to 29 in good health and CMV-seronegative.

The CDR3 DNA is TGCGCCAGCAGCTTGGGGCAGGGTTGGTCGGACGAGCAGTACTTC. Translating gives CASSLGQGWSDEQYF. The chain is built from TRBV5-1 and TRBJ2-7; D is possibly TRBD1 (5 bases). The germline V and J ends were trimmed by 0 bases and 5 bases, with 15 bases remaining between them. Germline V gene sequence: CDR1 SGHRS, CDR2 YFSETQ. This CDR3 has 15 residues.

This chain joins TRBV27 and TRBJ2-1; 8 nucleotides agree with TRBD1. With V trimmed by 6 bases and J by 9 bases, 13 bases remained unmatched. The CDR3 runs 15 residues. Germline CDR1 reads MNHEY; CDR2 reads SMNVEV (reference sequence). The chain's CDR3 is CASRPPTGVWAEQFF. The DNA for the CDR3 is TGTGCCAGCAGACCGCCGACAGGGGTTTGGGCTGAGCAGTTCTTC.

The rearrangement uses TRBV27 and TRBJ2-7; the D is unclear. CDR1 and CDR2 (germline): MNHEY, SMNVEV (reference sequence). V gave up 5 bases and J gave up 3 bases, with 5 bases separating them. The CDR3 spans 11 residues. CDR3 residues: CASSNGYEQYF. The CDR3 DNA sequence: TGTGCCAGCAGTAACGGCTACGAGCAGTACTTC.

The chain combines TRBV10-2 with TRBJ1-5, with 10 bases identical to TRBD1. This CDR3 is built from 16 residues. J lost 4 bases, V lost 6 bases, and 9 bases had no gene match. Looked up from germline, CDR1 is WSHSY and CDR2 is SAAADI. In DNA, the CDR3 is TGCGCCAGCAGGCTATGCCGGGACAGGGGAAATCAGCCCCAGCATTTT. Protein sequence: CASRLCRDRGNQPQHF.

V and J are TRBV5-1 and TRBJ1-2; 7 bases fit TRBD1. V trimming: 0 bases; J trimming: 4 bases; junction bases outside the gene matches: 12. This CDR3 comprises 17 residues. CDR1 SGHRS and CDR2 YFSETQ come from the germline V gene. The CDR3 sequence is CASSLDGTVIKSYGYTF. The CDR3 DNA reads as TGCGCCAGCAGCTTGGATGGGACAGTGATCAAAAGCTATGGCTACACCTTC.

The V and J genes are TRBV19 and TRBJ1-1, with TRBD1 identical over 8 bases. V lost 7 bases and J lost 0; bases outside the gene matches: 4. Germline V gene data show CDR1 as LNHDA and CDR2 as SQIVND (reference sequence). There are 14 residues in the CDR3. The chain's CDR3 is CASIGQGMNTEAFF. For the CDR3, the DNA is TGTGCCAGTATAGGACAGGGAATGAACACTGAAGCTTTCTTT.

Only a few counts were recorded for this clone. The V gene is TRBV5-1, the J gene TRBJ1-2, with TRBD1 matching 8 bases. V shed 0 bases, J shed 7 bases, and the junction held 8 bases outside the gene matches. CDR3 length: 15 amino acids. Looked up from germline, CDR1 is SGHRS and CDR2 is YFSETQ. The CDR3 sequence: CASSLVGQGAFGYTF. CDR3 nucleotide sequence: TGCGCCAGCAGCTTGGTTGGTCAGGGGGCCTTTGGCTACACCTTC.

V usage is TRBV30 and J usage is TRBJ1-6; D unresolved. The CDR3 covers 14 residues. The V and J ends lost 0 bases and 8 bases respectively, with 11 bases between them. The germline V gene encodes CDR1 GTSNPN and CDR2 SVGIG (reference sequence). The CDR3 nucleotides read TGTGCCTGGAGTGTACGAGGGTCAGATTCACCCCTCCACTTT. This codes for CAWSVRGSDSPLHF.

V gene TRBV7-9 combines with J gene TRBJ2-7; the D gene is possibly TRBD1 (6 bases). The CDR3 consists of 13 residues. CDR1 and CDR2 from the germline V gene are SEHNR and FQNEAQ (reference sequence). V lost 4 bases, J lost 5 bases, and 12 bases lay in between. As DNA, the CDR3 is TGTGCCAGCAGCTCGGTAAACAGGGACGAGCAGTACTTC. Protein sequence: CASSSVNRDEQYF.

V gene TRBV20-1 combines with J gene TRBJ2-7; maybe TRBD2 (5 bases). CDR1 DFQATT and CDR2 SNEGSKA come from the germline V gene (reference sequence). V lost 7 bases, J lost 7 bases, and 14 bases lay in between. The CDR3 extends over 11 amino acids. The DNA for the CDR3 is TGCAGTGGTAGTTTGGGCGGGGAGCAGTACTTC. Translated: CSGSLGGEQYF.

The chain uses TRBV29-1 and TRBJ2-7; D unclear. With 5 bases removed from V and 2 bases from J, the gap between germline ends came to 7 bases. Germline V gene data show CDR1 as SQVTM and CDR2 as ANQGSEA. The CDR3 spans 11 residues. The CDR3 DNA reads as TGCAGCGTTTTATCGGCCTACGAGCAGTACTTC. This encodes CSVLSAYEQYF.

The CDR3 coding sequence is TGTGCCATCTCCCCGGGAATTCTTAATTCACCCCTCCACTTT. Its protein product is CAISPGILNSPLHF. The chain has TRBV21-1 and TRBJ1-6. TRBV21-1 represents a pseudogene. This CDR3 has 14 residues.

This chain connects TRBV5-8 to TRBJ2-2, with D tentatively TRBD2 (5 bases). This CDR3 spans 16 amino acids. Trimming left V 1 base short and J 4 bases short, with 14 bases between. CDR1 is SGHTS and CDR2 is YDEGEE in the germline V gene. The CDR3 is CASSLYAGGGTGELFF. The CDR3 DNA reads TGTGCCAGCAGCTTGTACGCGGGCGGTGGCACCGGGGAGCTGTTTTTT.

The chain combines TRBV27 with TRBJ1-2; possible D gene TRBD1, 6 bases. With 8 bases removed from V and 5 bases from J, the gap between germline ends came to 24 bases. The germline CDR1 and CDR2 sequences are MNHEY and SMNVEV (reference sequence). This CDR3 spans 16 amino acids. CDR3 in amino acids: CASRIQGPAASYGYTF. CDR3 bases: TGTGCCAGCCGAATACAGGGCCCCGCAGCATCTTATGGCTACACCTTC.

This clone was detected once. V is TRBV27 and J is TRBJ2-4, with D possibly TRBD1 on 8 matching bases. This CDR3 region has 13 residues. With 8 bases removed from V and 7 bases from J, the gap between germline ends came to 15 bases. CDR1 is MNHEY, CDR2 SMNVEV, per germline (reference sequence). As DNA, the CDR3 is TGTGCCAGCGTCGGACAGGGAGGGAACATTCAGTACTTC. Its protein product is CASVGQGGNIQYF.